What follows is one T cell receptor beta chain and its context. This record comes from a study of control samples from healthy donors and cancer patients. Using immunoSEQ multiplex PCR, the repertoire was profiled, and TCRdb retains in-frame clones only, with some absent. This sample has 150,000 to 200,000 clones, with just over 90% found just once. V was pared by 4 bases and J by 0 bases, with 12 bases of the junction left unmatched. Looked up from germline, CDR1 is KGHSH and CDR2 is LQKENI. There are 17 residues in the CDR3. The rearrangement joins TRBV18 to TRBJ2-7; 7 bases fit TRBD1. The sequence came from a man aged 30-40 years in good health. The specimen was blood. CDR3 DNA sequence: TGTGCCAGCTCACAGGGGGCCTTCGGTACAAGCTCCTACGAGCAGTACTTC. Amino acid sequence: CASSQGAFGTSSYEQYF.